This T cell receptor (beta chain) was profiled in a study of cytomegalovirus exposure and HLA in healthy donors. Study as a whole: When 398 donors were genotyped, about 86% of them were found to fall in the Caucasian-associated ancestry cluster. Study-level points and caveats: According to an earlier analysis, most TCR beta V segments yielded productive rearrangements about 87% or about 30% of the time. With further analysis later on, most CMV-associated TCR beta chains appeared HLA-restricted.

The V end was cut by 5 bases, the J end by 1 base, with 9 bases between. The CDR3 is 13 residues long. The germline V gene encodes CDR1 SGHRS and CDR2 YFSETQ. Regarding this clone: Its cognate antigen is unknown.

In the PCR, 60 Vbeta and 13 Jbeta primers were used. Sequencing was performed with immunoSEQ multiplex PCR; in TCRdb, only in-frame clones are kept and a portion is missing. This table has about 120,000 clones, 80% appearing once. Source material: PBMCs. This receptor was identified in a female donor in good health and CMV-seropositive. The gene calls are TRBV5-1 and TRBJ1-1, with D possibly matching TRBD1 (6 bases). This CDR3 reads CASREQGNTEAFF. The CDR3 DNA follows: TGCGCCAGCAGGGAACAGGGGAACACTGAAGCTTTCTTT.